A single sample gave rise to the 24 T cell receptor beta chains below, sequenced in a study of blood T cell repertoires in COVID-19. Sequencing used immunoSEQ multiplex PCR; TCRdb keeps in-frame clones, though not all of them. The sample lists fewer than 400,000 clones, 85% to 90% occurring once. The sample comprised peripheral blood. These receptor sequences come from a woman aged 25-40 years with COVID-19, enrolled during active disease.

The genes are TRBV11-2 and TRBJ1-2, with 8 bases aligning to TRBD1. The CDR3 runs to 13 residues. Germline CDR1 and CDR2: SGHAT and FQNNGV. V lost 1 base and J lost 10; bases outside the gene matches: 5. CDR3 coding DNA: TGTGCCAGCAGCTTAGGACAGGGGAAGGACTACACCTTC. It specifies CASSLGQGKDYTF.

This chain joins TRBV5-6 and TRBJ2-3, with 8 bases aligning to TRBD2. The CDR3 covers 12 residues. Trimming cost V 10 bases and J 3 bases; bases outside gene matches: 4. Germline CDR1 and CDR2: SGHDT and YYEEEE. This chain's CDR3 is CASASGTDTQYF. As DNA, the CDR3 is TGTGCCTCGGCTAGCGGGACAGATACGCAGTATTTT.

The chain carries TRBV5-1 and TRBJ1-2, with 11 bases lining up with TRBD1. V shed 1 base, J shed 8 bases, and the junction held 4 bases outside the gene matches. The CDR3 is made up of 14 amino acids. Germline lookup yields CDR1 SGHRS and CDR2 YFSETQ. The CDR3: CASSLRRTGGGYTF. In nucleotides, the CDR3 is TGCGCCAGCAGCTTGCGTCGGACAGGGGGCGGCTACACCTTC.

CDR3 nucleotides: TGTGCCAGCAGCGCCCGGGGTTTCCGGACTGAAGCTTTCTTT. This encodes CASSARGFRTEAFF. The chain is built from TRBV5-4 and TRBJ1-1; D unclear. The CDR3 is 14 amino acids. V gave up 4 bases and J gave up 5 bases, with 15 bases separating them. Germline CDR1 reads SGHNT; CDR2 reads YYREEE (reference sequence).

The chain links TRBV9 to TRBJ2-2, with D possibly TRBD2 on 7 matching bases. The V gene's germline CDR1 is SGDLS and CDR2 YYNGEE. The length of the CDR3 is 16 residues. V lost 0 bases, J lost 7 bases, and 16 bases lay in between. Written as DNA, the CDR3 is TGTGCCAGCAGCGTAGTAGCATACAGGGAGGGCGGGGAGCTGTTTTTT. Translating it yields CASSVVAYREGGELFF.

CDR3 residues: CASRTGTGELFF. CDR3 bases: TGTGCCAGCAGGACAGGGACCGGGGAGCTGTTTTTT. The V gene is TRBV2, the J gene TRBJ2-2, with 7 bases aligning to TRBD1. This CDR3 has 12 residues. From germline, CDR1 is SNHLY and CDR2 FYNNEI. Trimming at V came to 6 bases and at J to 5 bases, leaving 0 bases not matched to a gene.

The chain couples TRBV9 to TRBJ2-7; TRBD2 agrees at 9 bases. CDR3 length: 14 amino acids. Germline CDR1 and CDR2: SGDLS and YYNGEE. The ends lost 4 bases at V and 3 bases at J; junction bases unmatched: 5. The DNA of the CDR3 is TGTGCCAGCAGCTCCGATAGCGGGAGCTACGAGCAGTACTTC. This translates into CASSSDSGSYEQYF. The entire variable domain, with the rest obtained from reference TRBV9 and TRBJ2-7, is as follows: DSGVTQTPKHLITATGQRVTLRCSPRSGDLSVYWYQQSLDQGLQFLIQYYNGEERAKGNILERFSAQQFPDLHSELNLSSLELGDSALYFCASSSDSGSYEQYFGPGTRLTVT.

The chain has TRBV5-1 and TRBJ2-3; TRBD2 agrees at 7 bases. The V gene end was trimmed by 7 bases and the J gene end by 2 bases; junction bases not matched to a gene: 7. This CDR3 is 14 amino acids long. Germline CDR1 SGHRS, CDR2 YFSETQ. The CDR3 sequence is CASSGGAFTDTQYF. DNA of the CDR3: TGCGCCAGCTCGGGGGGAGCATTCACAGATACGCAGTATTTT. The whole variable domain, filled in from reference TRBV5-1 and TRBJ2-3, reads KAGVTQTPRYLIKTRGQQVTLSCSPISGHRSVSWYQQTPGQGLQFLFEYFSETQRNKGNFPGRFSGRQFSNSRSEMNVSTLELGDSALYLCASSGGAFTDTQYFGPGTRLTVL.

The rearrangement joins TRBV30 to TRBJ2-2; 9 positions agree with TRBD1. Trimming cost V 0 bases and J 2 bases; bases outside gene matches: 4. Per the germline V gene, CDR1 is GTSNPN and CDR2 is SVGIG (reference sequence). The CDR3 is 16 residues long. In nucleotides, the CDR3 is TGTGCCTGGAGTGTTGGGACAGGGACTAACACCGGGGAGCTGTTTTTT. This sequence encodes CAWSVGTGTNTGELFF.

This clone was observed once. The V and J genes are TRBV5-6 and TRBJ1-2; D gene unclear. The V gene's germline CDR1 is SGHDT and CDR2 YYEEEE. The CDR3 runs 17 residues. V lost 4 bases and J lost 3, with 22 bases in between. The CDR3 is CASSQLLPIGSYYGYTF. DNA of the CDR3: TGTGCCAGCAGCCAACTCCTACCCATCGGTTCCTACTATGGCTACACCTTC.

The gene calls are TRBV28 and TRBJ1-3; D uncertain. Trimming took off 5 bases at V and 3 bases at J, with 11 bases between the two ends. The germline V gene has CDR1 MDHEN and CDR2 SYDVKM. The CDR3 has 14 residues. CDR3 loop: CASSPSGLGNTIYF. In nucleotides, the CDR3 is TGTGCCAGCAGTCCCAGTGGCCTTGGAAACACCATATATTTT.

V gene TRBV6-5 combines with J gene TRBJ2-1, with TRBD2 matching over 11 bases. Per the germline V gene, CDR1 is MNHEY and CDR2 is SVGAGI. With 6 bases clipped from V and 7 bases from J, the junction kept 8 bases outside the gene matches. The CDR3 is 15 amino acids. This chain's CDR3 is CASSSRGLAGNEQFF. The CDR3 bases are TGTGCCAGCAGCTCTAGAGGACTAGCGGGTAATGAGCAGTTCTTC.

V is TRBV2 and J is TRBJ2-7; TRBD1 is a possible D gene (5 bases). The V gene lost 9 bases and the J gene lost 2 bases, with 11 bases spanning the gap. The CDR3 has 12 amino acids. Germline V CDR1 and CDR2: SNHLY, FYNNEI. CDR3 sequence: CASQGDTYEQYF. Here the CDR3 DNA reads TGTGCCAGTCAAGGGGATACCTACGAGCAGTACTTC. Based on the CDR3 plus reference TRBV2 and TRBJ2-7, the full variable domain is EPEVTQTPSHQVTQMGQEVILRCVPISNHLYFYWYRQILGQKVEFLVSFYNNEISEKSEIFDDQFSVERPDGSNFTLKIRSTKLEDSAMYFCASQGDTYEQYFGPGTRLTVT.

This chain's CDR3 is CASSSTSGRGTGELFF. DNA for the CDR3: TGTGCCAGCAGCTCGACTAGCGGGAGAGGAACCGGGGAGCTGTTTTTT. The chain has TRBV7-7 and TRBJ2-2; TRBD2 matches at 12 bases. The CDR3 consists of 16 residues. The V gene end was trimmed by 4 bases and the J gene end by 5 bases; junction bases not matched to a gene: 5. The germline V gene has CDR1 SSHAT and CDR2 FNYEAQ (reference sequence).

The rearrangement links TRBV10-3 to TRBJ1-6; 8 positions agree with TRBD1. CDR3 length equals 15 residues. Germline trimming cut 3 bases from V and 10 bases from J; bases unmatched to any gene: 8. CDR1 ENHRY and CDR2 SYGVKD come from the germline V gene. Written as DNA, the CDR3 is TGTGCCATCAGTGACCCTGGACAGGGCCGCTCACCCCTCCACTTT. This gives the protein CAISDPGQGRSPLHF.

This rearrangement joins TRBV3-1 (or the pseudogene TRBV3-2) to TRBJ1-3, with TRBD1 as a possible D gene (6 bases). V was clipped by 5 bases and J by 4 bases, with 12 bases between them. The germline V gene has CDR1 LGHDT and CDR2 YNNKEL (reference sequence). The CDR3 totals 14 residues. CDR3 in amino acids: CASSARTGGNTIYF. The CDR3 nucleotides are TGTGCCAGCAGCGCGCGAACAGGGGGAAACACCATATATTTT.

This chain links TRBV28 with TRBJ2-5, with 7 nucleotides matching TRBD1. The CDR3 has 16 amino acids. With V trimmed by 5 bases and J by 1 base, 10 bases remained unmatched. Germline CDR1 and CDR2: MDHEN and SYDVKM. Here the CDR3 reads CASSPRQGKRQETQYF. The CDR3 nucleotides are TGTGCCAGCAGTCCGCGACAGGGAAAGCGCCAAGAGACCCAGTACTTC.

V usage is TRBV11-2 and J usage is TRBJ1-2, with 10 nucleotides matching TRBD1. This CDR3 region has 15 residues. With 8 bases clipped from V and 6 bases from J, the junction kept 12 bases outside the gene matches. Germline lookup yields CDR1 SGHAT and CDR2 FQNNGV. The CDR3 reads CASDETGGYVNGYTF. The DNA of the CDR3 is TGTGCCAGCGATGAGACAGGGGGCTACGTTAATGGCTACACCTTC.

The V call is TRBV2, the J call TRBJ1-5; D is unclear. The germline V and J ends were trimmed by 6 bases and 7 bases, with 10 bases remaining between them. The CDR3 is made up of 12 amino acids. Germline loops: CDR1 SNHLY, CDR2 FYNNEI. CDR3 bases: TGTGCCAGCAGGGGAGGGTCCCAGCCCCAGCATTTT. It codes for CASRGGSQPQHF.

This rearrangement joins TRBV11-1 to TRBJ2-1; maybe TRBD2 (5 bases). Germline CDR1 SGHAT, CDR2 FQDESV (reference sequence). V lost 0 bases to trimming and J lost 6 bases, with 9 bases between them. The length of the CDR3 is 14 residues. The chain's CDR3 is CASSLAGVGNEQFF. The CDR3 coding sequence is TGTGCCAGCAGCTTAGCGGGAGTGGGCAATGAGCAGTTCTTC.

This sequence joins TRBV19 and TRBJ2-7, with a tentative D call TRBD1 (5 bases). Looked up from germline, CDR1 is LNHDA and CDR2 is SQIVND (reference sequence). The CDR3 length is 13 residues. V shed 5 bases and J shed 5 bases, with 13 bases lying between them. CDR3 sequence reads: CASSETALDEQYF. CDR3 coding DNA: TGTGCCAGTAGTGAGACAGCTCTCGACGAGCAGTACTTC. Full variable domain (remainder filled in from reference TRBV19 and TRBJ2-7): DGGITQSPKYLFRKEGQNVTLSCEQNLNHDAMYWYRQDPGQGLRLIYYSQIVNDFQKGDIAEGYSVSREKKESFPLTVTSAQKNPTAFYLCASSETALDEQYFGPGTRLTVT.

The chain combines TRBV7-3 with TRBJ1-1; no clear D gene. V gave up 5 bases and J gave up 1 base, with 8 bases separating them. The CDR3 extends over 13 amino acids. Germline assignment: CDR1 SGHTA and CDR2 FQGTGA. The CDR3 nucleotides read TGTGCCAGCAGCGACAACGCGAACACTGAAGCTTTCTTT. Translating it yields CASSDNANTEAFF. Supplemented by reference TRBV7-3 and TRBJ1-1, the full variable domain reads GAGVSQTPSNKVTEKGKYVELRCDPISGHTALYWYRQSLGQGPEFLIYFQGTGAADDSGLPNDRFFAVRPEGSVSTLKIQRTERGDSAVYLCASSDNANTEAFFGQGTRLTVV.

The chain has TRBV7-9 and TRBJ1-6, with D unclear. The CDR3 length is 15 residues. Germline values: CDR1 SEHNR, CDR2 FQNEAQ (reference sequence). Trimming removed 1 base at V and 8 bases at J, with 12 bases between. In nucleotides, the CDR3 is TGTGCCAGCAGCTTAGTCGCAGGCTTGGATTCACCCCTCCACTTT. It yields the protein CASSLVAGLDSPLHF.

V and J are TRBV14 and TRBJ1-4; no reliable D call. V lost 2 bases and J lost 0, with 7 bases in between. The V gene's germline CDR1 is SGHDN and CDR2 FVKESK. This CDR3 has 15 amino acids. The CDR3, as DNA: TGTGCCAGCAGCCAAAGAAGCTCAACTAATGAAAAACTGTTTTTT. Protein product: CASSQRSSTNEKLFF. Drawing the rest from reference TRBV14 and TRBJ1-4, the complete variable domain is EAGVTQFPSHSVIEKGQTVTLRCDPISGHDNLYWYRRVMGKEIKFLLHFVKESKQDESGMPNNRFLAERTGGTYSTLKVQPAELEDSGVYFCASSQRSSTNEKLFFGSGTQLSVL.